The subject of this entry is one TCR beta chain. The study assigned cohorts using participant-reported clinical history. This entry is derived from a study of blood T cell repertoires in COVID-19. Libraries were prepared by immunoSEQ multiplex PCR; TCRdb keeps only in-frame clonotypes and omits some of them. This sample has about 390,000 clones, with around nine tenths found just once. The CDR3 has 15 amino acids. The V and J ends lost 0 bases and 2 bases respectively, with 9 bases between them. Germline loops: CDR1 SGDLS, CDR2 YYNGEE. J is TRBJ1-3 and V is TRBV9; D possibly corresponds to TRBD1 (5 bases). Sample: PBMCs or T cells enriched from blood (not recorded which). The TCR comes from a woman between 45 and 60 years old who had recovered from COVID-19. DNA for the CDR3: TGTGCCAGCAGCGTAGCTCCGACAGCTGGAAACACCATATATTTT. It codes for CASSVAPTAGNTIYF.